This passage covers 14 T cell receptor beta chains from one sample sequenced in a study of T cells in Graves' hyperthyroidism and ophthalmopathy. Amplification of TCR beta CDR3 regions was performed using RNA transcripts as template. With the HTBI primer set, the TCR CDR3 went through a first round of RT-PCR. Via MiXCR, TCRdb re-called the multiplex PCR reads, giving one row per CDR3 protein. In the table there are fewer than 400,000 distinct CDR3 sequences, roughly 14% of which are singletons. Sequencing was carried out using blood. The receptors derive from a young woman with Graves' hyperthyroidism that later progressed to Graves' ophthalmopathy.

This clonotype was detected a few times. At one end, the junction sequence differs from germline, possibly due to a read error. This rearrangement joins TRBV5-5 to TRBJ1-4, with 9 nucleotides matching TRBD1. This CDR3 has 17 amino acids. Germline CDR1 is SGHKS and CDR2 is YYEKEE (reference sequence). DNA for the CDR3: TGCGCCAGCAGCTTGGGACAGGGAAGGAGGGGAAATGAAAAACTGTTTTTT. It encodes CASSLGQGRRGNEKLFF.

This clonotype was seen a few times. This chain connects TRBV5-1 to TRBJ2-1, with 9 bases fitting TRBD1. V lost 3 bases to trimming and J lost 8 bases; unmatched junction nucleotides: 3. The germline CDR1 and CDR2 sequences are SGHRS and YFSETQ. CDR3 length: 13 residues. CDR3 loop: CASSYRDRDEQFF. The DNA of the CDR3 is TGCGCCAGCAGCTACCGGGACAGGGATGAGCAGTTCTTC.

Ten or more counts support this clonotype. The V gene is TRBV27, the J gene TRBJ2-7; D not certain. The CDR3 contains 18 residues. The V end lost 3 bases, the J end lost 3 bases, and 24 bases lay between the germline ends. CDR1 and CDR2 (germline): MNHEY, SMNVEV (reference sequence). DNA for the CDR3: TGTGCCAGCAGTTTTAAGGCAACCCCCTCCGGCCGACACTACGAGCAGTACTTC. Translation: CASSFKATPSGRHYEQYF.

This clonotype was observed at least ten times. This chain links TRBV7-9 with TRBJ2-1, with D possibly being TRBD2 (5 bases). CDR3 length: 14 amino acids. V lost 5 bases and J 3 bases, leaving 11 bases between the germline ends. Germline CDR1 SEHNR, CDR2 FQNEAQ (reference sequence). CDR3 DNA sequence: TGTGCCAGCAGCCCCGGGATATTCTACAATGAGCAGTTCTTC. Translation gives CASSPGIFYNEQFF.

Points on this clonotype: A much larger clonotype is one base distant, so this may be a read error. The chain has TRBV6-1 and TRBJ2-7; D unresolved. The CDR3 covers 14 residues. Germline lookup yields CDR1 MNHNS and CDR2 SASEGT. Trimming stripped 6 bases from V and 2 bases from J, with 14 bases between. The CDR3 region is CASSPLETTYEQYF. The CDR3, as DNA: TGTGCCAGCAGCCCCCTTGAGACCACCTACGAGCAGTACTTC.

This clonotype showed up many times. The rearrangement joins TRBV7-8 to TRBJ2-5, with D possibly TRBD1 on 5 matching bases. The CDR3 is made up of 13 amino acids. The V end was cut by 5 bases, the J end by 6 bases, with 13 bases between. Germline V lookup: CDR1 SGHVS, CDR2 FQNEAQ. CDR3 in DNA: TGTGCCAGCAGCCCAGGGAATGAGAAGACCCAGTACTTC. As protein: CASSPGNEKTQYF.

The chain carries TRBV6-2 or TRBV6-3 and TRBJ2-3, with TRBD2 matching 11 bases. The CDR3 runs 14 residues. Germline CDR1 MNHEY, CDR2 SVGEGT. Trimming removed 2 bases from V and 9 bases from J; junction bases left unmatched: 4. The CDR3 loop reads CASSYGLAGDTQYF. CDR3 sequence (DNA): TGTGCCAGCAGTTACGGACTAGCGGGTGACACGCAGTATTTT.

The rearrangement joins TRBV20-1 to TRBJ1-5; 7 positions match TRBD1. Losses at the gene ends were 3 bases for V and 5 bases for J; bases not matched to a gene: 4. Germline assignment: CDR1 DFQATT and CDR2 SNEGSKA (reference sequence). The CDR3 is 13 amino acids. The CDR3 region is CSASRGHDQPQHF. Written as DNA, the CDR3 is TGCAGTGCTAGTAGGGGGCACGATCAGCCCCAGCATTTT.

This clonotype was picked up a small number of times. The rearrangement uses TRBV20-1 and TRBJ2-7; 9 positions agree with TRBD2. This CDR3 spans 16 amino acids. J was trimmed by 2 bases and V by 3 bases; bases with no gene match: 11. Germline V gene sequence: CDR1 DFQATT, CDR2 SNEGSKA (reference sequence). Here the CDR3 reads CSASSLSSGNPYEQYF. Written as DNA, the CDR3 is TGCAGTGCTAGTAGTTTGTCTAGCGGGAACCCCTACGAGCAGTACTTC.

This clonotype was detected only a few times. The CDR3 DNA is TGTGCCTGGAGTGCTCTCGGGACAGCAGATGAAAAACTGTTTTTT. The encoded protein is CAWSALGTADEKLFF. V is TRBV30 and J is TRBJ1-4; 7 bases are a match to TRBD1. Germline assignment: CDR1 GTSNPN and CDR2 SVGIG (reference sequence). The CDR3 is made up of 15 amino acids. J lost 6 bases, V lost 1 base, and 8 bases had no gene match.

This clonotype was counted between two and nine times. V gene TRBV6-2 or TRBV6-3 combines with J gene TRBJ2-2; tentative D call: TRBD1 (6 bases). Germline loops: CDR1 MNHEY, CDR2 SVGEGT. The V gene lost 2 bases and the J gene lost 3 bases, with 16 bases spanning the gap. CDR3 size: 17 residues. CDR3 in DNA: TGTGCCAGCAGTTACAGTCAGGGGCGCTGCCACACCGGGGAGCTGTTTTTT. This gives the protein CASSYSQGRCHTGELFF.

The sample holds a few counts of this clonotype. V gene TRBV7-2 combines with J gene TRBJ2-7; D remains unclear. Germline assignment: CDR1 SGHTA and CDR2 FQGNSA. V was shortened by 2 bases and J by 3 bases, with 8 bases between the two germline ends. This CDR3 is built from 13 residues. The CDR3 sequence is CASSLIGVYEQYF. The DNA for the CDR3 is TGTGCCAGCAGCTTAATCGGAGTCTACGAGCAGTACTTC.

This sequence joins TRBV6-4 and TRBJ2-2; D not resolved. Deletions cut 8 bases from V and 1 base from J, with 11 bases between. CDR1 is MRHNA and CDR2 is SNTAGT in the germline V gene. The CDR3 loop spans 14 amino acids. In nucleotides, the CDR3 is TGTGCCAGCTCGAACGAACAGAACACCGGGGAGCTGTTTTTT. Translated: CASSNEQNTGELFF.

Many counts were recorded for this clonotype. This chain uses TRBV5-1 with TRBJ2-1; D is uncertain. The ends were cut back, 4 bases at V and 10 bases at J, with 12 bases in the middle. The germline CDR1 and CDR2 sequences are SGHRS and YFSETQ. CDR3 length equals 12 residues. This CDR3 reads CASSLLPPEQFF. CDR3 DNA: TGCGCCAGCAGCCTCCTACCGCCCGAGCAGTTCTTC.